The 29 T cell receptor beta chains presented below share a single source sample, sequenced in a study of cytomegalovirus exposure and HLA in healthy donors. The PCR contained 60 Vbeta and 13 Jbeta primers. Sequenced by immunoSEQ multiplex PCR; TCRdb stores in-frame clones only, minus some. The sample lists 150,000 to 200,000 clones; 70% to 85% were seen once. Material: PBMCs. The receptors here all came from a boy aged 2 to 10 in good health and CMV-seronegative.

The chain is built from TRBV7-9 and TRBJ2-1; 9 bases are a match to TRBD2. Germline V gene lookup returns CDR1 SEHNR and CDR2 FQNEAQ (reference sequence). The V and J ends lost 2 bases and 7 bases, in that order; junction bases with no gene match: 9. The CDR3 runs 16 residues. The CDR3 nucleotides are TGTGCCAGCAGCTTAAAAGGCCCAGCGGGGGGTAATGAGCAGTTCTTC. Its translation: CASSLKGPAGGNEQFF. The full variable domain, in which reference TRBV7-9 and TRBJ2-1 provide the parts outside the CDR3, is DTGVSQNPRHKITKRGQNVTFRCDPISEHNRLYWYRQTLGQGPEFLTYFQNEAQLEKSRLLSDRFSAERPKGSFSTLEIQRTEQGDSAMYLCASSLKGPAGGNEQFFGPGTRLTVL.

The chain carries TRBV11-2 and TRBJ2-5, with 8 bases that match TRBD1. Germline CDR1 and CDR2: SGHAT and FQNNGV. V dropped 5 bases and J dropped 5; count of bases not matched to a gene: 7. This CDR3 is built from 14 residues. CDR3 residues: CASSTGGFGETQYF. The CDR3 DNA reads TGTGCCAGCAGCACAGGGGGATTTGGGGAGACCCAGTACTTC.

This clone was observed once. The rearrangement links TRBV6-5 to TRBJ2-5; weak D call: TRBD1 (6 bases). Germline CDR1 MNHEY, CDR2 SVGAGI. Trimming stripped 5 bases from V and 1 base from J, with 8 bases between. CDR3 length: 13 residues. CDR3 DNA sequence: TGTGCCAGCAGTCGGGACATCCAAGAGACCCAGTACTTC. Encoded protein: CASSRDIQETQYF.

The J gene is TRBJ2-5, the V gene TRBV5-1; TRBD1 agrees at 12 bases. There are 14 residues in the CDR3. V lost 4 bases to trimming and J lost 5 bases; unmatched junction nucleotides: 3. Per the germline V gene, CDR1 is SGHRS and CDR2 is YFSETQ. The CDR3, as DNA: TGCGCCAGCAGCCTGGGACAGGGGGCTGAGACCCAGTACTTC. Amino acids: CASSLGQGAETQYF.

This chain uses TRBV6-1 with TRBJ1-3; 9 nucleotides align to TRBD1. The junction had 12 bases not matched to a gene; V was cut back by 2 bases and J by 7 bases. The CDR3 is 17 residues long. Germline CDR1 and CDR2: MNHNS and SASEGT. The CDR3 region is CASSEQLWTGVDNTIYF. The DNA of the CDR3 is TGTGCCAGCAGTGAACAATTGTGGACAGGGGTCGACAACACCATATATTTT.

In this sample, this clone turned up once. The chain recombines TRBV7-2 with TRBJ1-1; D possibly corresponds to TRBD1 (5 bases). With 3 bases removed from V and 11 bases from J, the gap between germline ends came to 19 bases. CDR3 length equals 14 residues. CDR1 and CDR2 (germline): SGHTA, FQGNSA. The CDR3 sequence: CASSLGDGRLGAFF. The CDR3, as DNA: TGTGCCAGCAGCTTGGGGGACGGGAGGTTGGGTGCTTTCTTT.

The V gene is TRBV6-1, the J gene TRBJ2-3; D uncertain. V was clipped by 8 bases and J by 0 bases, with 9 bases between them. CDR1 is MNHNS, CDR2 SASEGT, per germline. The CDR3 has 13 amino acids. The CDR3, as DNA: TGTGCCAGCCGTCAGGCTAGCACAGATACGCAGTATTTT. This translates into CASRQASTDTQYF.

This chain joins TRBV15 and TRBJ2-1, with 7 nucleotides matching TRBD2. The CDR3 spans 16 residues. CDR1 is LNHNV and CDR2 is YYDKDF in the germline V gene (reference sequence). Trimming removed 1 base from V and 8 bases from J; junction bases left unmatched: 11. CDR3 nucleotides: TGTGCCACCAGCAGAGGGGGAGCAGCGGGGAACGATGAGCAGTTCTTC. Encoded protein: CATSRGGAAGNDEQFF.

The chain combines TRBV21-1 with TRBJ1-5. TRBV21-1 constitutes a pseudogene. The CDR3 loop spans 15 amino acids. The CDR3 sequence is CASSKVLRSNQPQHF. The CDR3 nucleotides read TGTGCCAGCAGCAAAGTTCTGCGGAGCAATCAGCCCCAGCATTTT.

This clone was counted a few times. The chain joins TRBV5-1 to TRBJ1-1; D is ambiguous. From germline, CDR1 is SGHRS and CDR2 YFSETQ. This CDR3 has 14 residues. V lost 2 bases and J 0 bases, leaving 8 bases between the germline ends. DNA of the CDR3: TGCGCCAGCAGCTTAGAGGGCATGAACACTGAAGCTTTCTTT. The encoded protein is CASSLEGMNTEAFF.

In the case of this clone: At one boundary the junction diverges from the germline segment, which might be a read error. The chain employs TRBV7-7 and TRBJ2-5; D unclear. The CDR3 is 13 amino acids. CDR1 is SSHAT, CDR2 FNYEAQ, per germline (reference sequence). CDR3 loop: CASSLAQSETQYF. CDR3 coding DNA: TGTGCTAGCAGCTTAGCCCAGTCGGAGACCCAGTACTTC.

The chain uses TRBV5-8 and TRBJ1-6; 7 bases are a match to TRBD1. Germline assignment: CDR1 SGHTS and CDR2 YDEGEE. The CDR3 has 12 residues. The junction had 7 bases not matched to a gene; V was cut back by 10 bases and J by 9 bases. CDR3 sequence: CASKQGISPLHF. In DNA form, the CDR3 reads TGTGCCTCTAAACAGGGGATTTCACCCCTCCACTTT.

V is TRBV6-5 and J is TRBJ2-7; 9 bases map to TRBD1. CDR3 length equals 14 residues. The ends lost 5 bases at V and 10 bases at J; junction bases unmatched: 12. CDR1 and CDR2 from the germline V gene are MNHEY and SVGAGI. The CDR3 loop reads CASSPVPGQGNQYF. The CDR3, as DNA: TGTGCCAGCAGTCCCGTCCCGGGACAGGGAAATCAGTACTTC.

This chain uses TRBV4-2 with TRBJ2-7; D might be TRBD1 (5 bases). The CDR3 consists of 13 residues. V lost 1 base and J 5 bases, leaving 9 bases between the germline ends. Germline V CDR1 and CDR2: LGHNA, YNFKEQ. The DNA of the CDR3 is TGTGCCAGCAGCCAAGGCAGGGTAGACGAGCAGTACTTC. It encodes CASSQGRVDEQYF.

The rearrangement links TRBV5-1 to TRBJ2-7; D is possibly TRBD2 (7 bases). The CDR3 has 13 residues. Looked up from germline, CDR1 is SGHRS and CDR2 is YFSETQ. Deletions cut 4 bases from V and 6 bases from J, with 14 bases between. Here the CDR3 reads CASSGEGGTEQYF. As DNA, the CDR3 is TGCGCCAGCAGCGGGGAGGGGGGCACCGAGCAGTACTTC.

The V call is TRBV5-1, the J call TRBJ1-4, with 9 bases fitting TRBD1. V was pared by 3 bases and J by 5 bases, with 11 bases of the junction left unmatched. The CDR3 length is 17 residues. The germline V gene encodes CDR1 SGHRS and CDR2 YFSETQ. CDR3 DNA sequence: TGCGCCAGCAGCTCGAGGCCTATAGACAGGGGGAATGAAAAACTGTTTTTT. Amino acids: CASSSRPIDRGNEKLFF.

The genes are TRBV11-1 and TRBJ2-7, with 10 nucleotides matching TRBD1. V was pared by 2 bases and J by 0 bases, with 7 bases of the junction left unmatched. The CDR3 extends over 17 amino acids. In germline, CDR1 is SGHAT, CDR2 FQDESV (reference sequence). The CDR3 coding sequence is TGTGCCAGCAGCTTAATCCCGGGACAGGGGAGCTCCTACGAGCAGTACTTC. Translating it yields CASSLIPGQGSSYEQYF.

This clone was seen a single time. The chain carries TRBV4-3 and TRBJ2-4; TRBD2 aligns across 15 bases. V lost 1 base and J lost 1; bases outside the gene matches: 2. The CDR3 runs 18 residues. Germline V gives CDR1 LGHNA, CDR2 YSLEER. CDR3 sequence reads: CASSQGTSGGAAKNIQYF. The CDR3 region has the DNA TGCGCCAGCAGCCAAGGGACTAGCGGGGGGGCGGCCAAAAACATTCAGTACTTC.

The CDR3 DNA follows: TGCAGCGTTGTGGGGGGGTGGGGGGTCGGCTACAATGAGCAGTTCTTC. As protein: CSVVGGWGVGYNEQFF. The genes are TRBV29-1 and TRBJ2-1, with 7 bases matching TRBD2. The trim removed 4 bases at V and 3 bases at J, leaving 12 bases unmatched. The CDR3 runs to 16 residues. Germline V CDR1 and CDR2: SQVTM, ANQGSEA.

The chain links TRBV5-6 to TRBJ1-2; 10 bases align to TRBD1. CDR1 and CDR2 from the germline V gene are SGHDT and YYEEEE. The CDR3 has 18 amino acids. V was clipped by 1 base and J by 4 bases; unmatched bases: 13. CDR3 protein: CASSLTRDRGAPGYGYTF. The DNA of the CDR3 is TGTGCCAGCAGCTTGACGCGGGACAGGGGAGCCCCGGGCTATGGCTACACCTTC.

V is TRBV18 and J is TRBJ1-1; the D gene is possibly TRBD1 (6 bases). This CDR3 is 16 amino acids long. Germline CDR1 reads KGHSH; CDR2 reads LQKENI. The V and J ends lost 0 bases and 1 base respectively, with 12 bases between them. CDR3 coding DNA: TGTGCCAGCTCACCACCTCGGTTACAGGGGAACACTGAAGCTTTCTTT. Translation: CASSPPRLQGNTEAFF. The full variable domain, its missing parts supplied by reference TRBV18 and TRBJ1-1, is NAGVMQNPRHLVRRRGQEARLRCSPMKGHSHVYWYRQLPEEGLKFMVYLQKENIIDESGMPKERFSAEFPKEGPSILRIQQVVRGDSAAYFCASSPPRLQGNTEAFFGQGTRLTVV.

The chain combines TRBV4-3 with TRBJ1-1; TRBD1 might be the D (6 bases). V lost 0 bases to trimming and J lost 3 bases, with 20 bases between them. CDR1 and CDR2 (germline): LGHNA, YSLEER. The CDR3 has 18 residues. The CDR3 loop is CASSQDLLGTQKDTEAFF. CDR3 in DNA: TGCGCCAGCAGCCAAGATCTATTAGGGACACAAAAGGACACTGAAGCTTTCTTT.

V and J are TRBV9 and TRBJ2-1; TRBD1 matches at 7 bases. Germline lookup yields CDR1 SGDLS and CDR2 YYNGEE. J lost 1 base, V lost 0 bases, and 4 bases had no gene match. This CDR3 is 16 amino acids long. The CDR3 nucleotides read TGTGCCAGCAGCGTAGCCGGGACAGATTCCTACAATGAGCAGTTCTTC. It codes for CASSVAGTDSYNEQFF. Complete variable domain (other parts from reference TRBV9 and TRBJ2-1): DSGVTQTPKHLITATGQRVTLRCSPRSGDLSVYWYQQSLDQGLQFLIQYYNGEERAKGNILERFSAQQFPDLHSELNLSSLELGDSALYFCASSVAGTDSYNEQFFGPGTRLTVL.

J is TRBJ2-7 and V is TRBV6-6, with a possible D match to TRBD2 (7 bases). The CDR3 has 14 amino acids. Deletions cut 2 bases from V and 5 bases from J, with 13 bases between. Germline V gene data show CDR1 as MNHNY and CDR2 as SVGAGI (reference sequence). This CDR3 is CASSYRGAGNEQYF. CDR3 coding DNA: TGTGCCAGCAGTTACCGGGGGGCTGGCAACGAGCAGTACTTC.

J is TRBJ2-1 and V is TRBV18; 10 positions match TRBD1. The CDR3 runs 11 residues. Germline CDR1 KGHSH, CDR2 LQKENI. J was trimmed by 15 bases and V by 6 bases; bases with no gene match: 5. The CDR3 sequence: CASSLRDRGFF. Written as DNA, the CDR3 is TGTGCCAGCTCCCTCCGGGACAGGGGGTTCTTC.

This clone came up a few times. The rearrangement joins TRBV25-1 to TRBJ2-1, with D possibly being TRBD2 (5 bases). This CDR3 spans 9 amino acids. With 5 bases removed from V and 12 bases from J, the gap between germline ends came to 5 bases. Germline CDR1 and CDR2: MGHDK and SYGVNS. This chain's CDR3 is CASSRGQFF. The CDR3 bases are TGTGCCAGCAGTCGGGGGCAGTTCTTC.

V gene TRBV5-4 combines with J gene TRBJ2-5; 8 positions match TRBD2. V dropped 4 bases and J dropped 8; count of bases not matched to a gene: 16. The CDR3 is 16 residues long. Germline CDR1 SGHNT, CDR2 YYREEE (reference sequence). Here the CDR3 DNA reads TGTGCCAGCAGCACCAGCGGGGGAGCCCCAGGGGATACCCAGTACTTC. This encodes CASSTSGGAPGDTQYF.

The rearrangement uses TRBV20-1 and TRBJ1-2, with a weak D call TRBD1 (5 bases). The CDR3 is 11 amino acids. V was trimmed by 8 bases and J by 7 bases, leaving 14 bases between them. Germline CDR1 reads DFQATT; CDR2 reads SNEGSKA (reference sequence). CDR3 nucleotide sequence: TGCAGTAGGAAGTACGGGGGTGGCTACACCTTC. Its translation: CSRKYGGGYTF.

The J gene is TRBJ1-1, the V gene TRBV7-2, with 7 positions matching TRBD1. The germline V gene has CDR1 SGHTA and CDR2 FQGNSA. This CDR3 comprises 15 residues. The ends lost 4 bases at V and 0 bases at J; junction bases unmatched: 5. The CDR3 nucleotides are TGTGCCAGCAGCTGGTCGACAGGGCTGAACACTGAAGCTTTCTTT. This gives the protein CASSWSTGLNTEAFF.